This TCR beta chain is drawn from a study of T cell responses to AZD1222 COVID-19 vaccine. Measured with immunoSEQ multiplex PCR; TCRdb has only the in-frame clones, and not every one. The sample has some 94,000 clones, about nine tenths seen once. Trimming cost V 1 base and J 4 bases, with 22 bases left between them. The CDR3 is 18 amino acids. Germline CDR1 reads SGHVS; CDR2 reads FQNEAQ. For this clone: The antigen is unknown.

General study findings and limits: Baseline antibody screening turned up just six seropositive AZD1222 recipients. Repertoire sampling happened only post peak T cell response. There were mostly white British donors and more females than males, and clonal diversity was possibly underestimated. Reports indicate that nearly half of spike-specific TCRs are directed at unmutated variant regions.

The material sequenced was peripheral blood, taken 28 days after the second AZD1222 dose. This clonotype was obtained from an adult who received the AZD1222 COVID-19 vaccine. The chain is built from TRBV7-8 and TRBJ1-2, with D possibly TRBD1 on 6 matching bases. CDR3 sequence (DNA): TGTGCCAGCAGCTTAGATAGGGGGTCCTCCGTGGGGATCTATGGCTACACCTTC. It is translated as CASSLDRGSSVGIYGYTF.